The present T cell receptor (beta chain) was sequenced within a study of radiation and T cells in renal cell carcinoma. Assay: immunoSEQ multiplex PCR; the TCRdb copy retains only in-frame clones and omits some. In the table there are some 100,000 clones, 82% of which are singletons. This sample's time point: baseline pretreatment blood. The treatment: 15 Gy SBRT to primary tumor, nephrectomy 4 weeks later. The tumor was a clear cell renal cell carcinoma. The origin of this receptor is a man in his 60s with renal cell carcinoma. The material sequenced was blood, taken from a patient whose treatment included radiotherapy and nephrectomy.

CDR3 DNA sequence: TGTGCCAGCCGGGACAGGAGATACACTGAAGCTTTCTTT. Translated: CASRDRRYTEAFF. The V call is TRBV6-5, the J call TRBJ1-1, with 8 bases identical to TRBD1. Looked up from germline, CDR1 is MNHEY and CDR2 is SVGAGI. The V segment lost 8 bases and the J segment 3 bases; nucleotides outside the gene matches: 5. The CDR3 has 13 residues.